These 20 T cell receptor beta chains were all obtained from the same sample, sequenced in a study of blood T cell repertoires in COVID-19. This table comes from immunoSEQ multiplex PCR, and its TCRdb copy is limited to in-frame clones, with some not included. The sample lists over 200,000 clones, 89% occurring once. The specimen sequenced was peripheral blood. The receptors were sampled from a woman aged 40 to 50 with acute or convalescent COVID-19.

This clone was observed once. For the CDR3, the DNA is TGTGCCAGCAGTGGATCAGGGTCCCCCTACGAGCAGTACGTC. The encoded protein is CASSGSGSPYEQYV. The V gene is TRBV2, the J gene TRBJ2-7; D is possibly TRBD1 (5 bases). Germline CDR1 SNHLY, CDR2 FYNNEI. V was clipped by 4 bases and J by 2 bases, with 12 bases between them. CDR3 size: 14 residues.

As to this clone: The same CDR3 arises from other DNA sequences in this sample as well. DNA of the CDR3: TGTGCCAGTAGACGAGGGGAAAAACTGTTTTTT. Its protein is CASRRGEKLFF. The chain is built from TRBV3-1 (or the pseudogene TRBV3-2) and TRBJ1-4; D is uncertain. V lost 9 bases and J 8 bases, leaving 10 bases between the germline ends. The CDR3 totals 11 residues. Germline CDR1 is LGHDT and CDR2 is YNNKEL (reference sequence).

This sequence joins TRBV4-1 and TRBJ1-2, with D perhaps TRBD1 (5 bases). Germline loops: CDR1 MGHRA, CDR2 YSYEKL. This CDR3 is built from 17 residues. V was shortened by 0 bases and J by 3 bases, with 17 bases between the two germline ends. The CDR3 spells CASSQDYVVAGDYGYTF. The CDR3 nucleotides read TGCGCCAGCAGCCAAGATTATGTAGTCGCGGGGGACTATGGCTACACCTTC.

The chain couples TRBV10-3 to TRBJ2-7; D perhaps matches TRBD2 (6 bases). The germline V and J ends were trimmed by 3 bases and 2 bases, with 8 bases remaining between them. From germline, CDR1 is ENHRY and CDR2 SYGVKD. This CDR3 spans 13 amino acids. CDR3 in DNA: TGTGCCATCAGTGAAGGACTAACCTACGAGCAGTACGTC. Protein sequence: CAISEGLTYEQYV.

The chain carries TRBV20-1 and TRBJ2-3; D is unclear. The length of the CDR3 is 11 residues. The germline V and J ends were trimmed by 3 bases and 6 bases, with 7 bases remaining between them. CDR1 is DFQATT and CDR2 is SNEGSKA in the germline V gene (reference sequence). The CDR3 sequence: CSASHGDTQYF. CDR3 DNA: TGCAGTGCTAGCCACGGGGATACGCAGTATTTT.

This chain joins TRBV9 and TRBJ1-2; no firm D call. The germline V gene has CDR1 SGDLS and CDR2 YYNGEE. Trimming cost V 2 bases and J 7 bases, with 15 bases left between them. CDR3 length: 14 amino acids. CDR3 DNA sequence: TGTGCCAGCAGCGTTAGACCCACTCGGAGTGGCTACACCTTC. Translation gives CASSVRPTRSGYTF.

The chain couples TRBV6-1 to TRBJ1-3; unclear D gene. From germline, CDR1 is MNHNS and CDR2 SASEGT. The CDR3 has 14 residues. Trimming shortened V by 1 base and J by 0 bases, and 4 bases separated the two germline ends. CDR3 loop: CASSEVSSGNTIYF. CDR3 DNA sequence: TGTGCCAGCAGTGAAGTCAGCTCTGGAAACACCATATATTTT.

The V and J genes are TRBV27 and TRBJ1-1, with a possible D match to TRBD1 (6 bases). Per the germline V gene, CDR1 is MNHEY and CDR2 is SMNVEV (reference sequence). Trimming shortened V by 4 bases and J by 6 bases, and 6 bases separated the two germline ends. This CDR3 region has 11 residues. CDR3 sequence reads: CASSSGAEAFF. CDR3 DNA: TGTGCCAGCAGTTCAGGGGCTGAAGCTTTCTTT.

The chain is built from TRBV12-3 or TRBV12-4 and TRBJ1-2; D might be TRBD1 (5 bases). The CDR3 is made up of 13 amino acids. V dropped 4 bases and J dropped 7 bases, with 13 bases sitting between them. For the CDR3, the DNA is TGTGCCAGCAGTTGGAGCAGGGTGGCTGGCTACACCTTC. This gives the protein CASSWSRVAGYTF.

The chain combines TRBV10-2 with TRBJ1-1; TRBD1 aligns across 7 bases. Germline V lookup: CDR1 WSHSY, CDR2 SAAADI. CDR3 length: 14 residues. With V trimmed by 6 bases and J by 1 base, 5 bases remained unmatched. CDR3 loop: CASRMTGTNTEAFF. The CDR3 DNA reads TGCGCCAGCAGGATGACAGGGACGAACACTGAAGCTTTCTTT.

V usage is TRBV5-4 and J usage is TRBJ2-5; the D gene is possibly TRBD1 (6 bases). CDR3 length: 15 amino acids. V dropped 5 bases and J dropped 5 bases, with 19 bases sitting between them. Germline V gene lookup returns CDR1 SGHNT and CDR2 YYREEE (reference sequence). The chain's CDR3 is CASSLQGLNAETQYF. CDR3 sequence (DNA): TGTGCCAGCAGTTTACAGGGCTTGAATGCGGAGACCCAGTACTTC. Full variable domain (outside the CDR3, taken from reference TRBV5-4 and TRBJ2-5): ETGVTQSPTHLIKTRGQQVTLRCSSQSGHNTVSWYQQALGQGPQFIFQYYREEENGRGNFPPRFSGLQFPNYSSELNVNALELDDSALYLCASSLQGLNAETQYFGPGTRLLVL.

The chain carries TRBV6-6 and TRBJ1-5, with a weak D call TRBD1 (6 bases). CDR1 and CDR2 from the germline V gene are MNHNY and SVGAGI (reference sequence). The CDR3 is 13 residues long. V was cut by 9 bases and J by 6 bases, with 15 bases left in between. The CDR3 DNA sequence: TGTGCCAGTTTCGGGCAGGGGAGTCAGCCCCAGCATTTT. It specifies CASFGQGSQPQHF.

The V gene is TRBV5-5, the J gene TRBJ1-2, with 7 bases that match TRBD1. Looked up from germline, CDR1 is SGHKS and CDR2 is YYEKEE (reference sequence). J gave up 5 bases and V 4 bases, and 11 bases lay outside the gene matches. This CDR3 region has 15 residues. The CDR3 is CASSPSTGQHYGYTF. The CDR3 DNA reads as TGTGCCAGCAGCCCCTCGACGGGACAGCATTATGGCTACACCTTC.

This clone came up a few times. The rearrangement links TRBV4-1 to TRBJ1-2; possibly TRBD1 for D (5 bases). Per germline, CDR1 MGHRA and CDR2 YSYEKL. V was shortened by 5 bases and J by 7 bases, with 11 bases between the two germline ends. The CDR3 sequence is 12 residues long. CDR3 sequence (DNA): TGCGCCAGCAGCACTCCCGGGGGTGGCTACACCTTC. It encodes CASSTPGGGYTF.

The chain has TRBV6-5 and TRBJ2-5, with D perhaps TRBD2 (5 bases). The ends were cut back, 7 bases at V and 5 bases at J, with 20 bases in the middle. Germline assignment: CDR1 MNHEY and CDR2 SVGAGI. CDR3 size: 15 residues. This CDR3 reads CASTTSLGSSETQYF. The CDR3, as DNA: TGTGCCAGCACTACATCCCTGGGGAGTTCGGAGACCCAGTACTTC.

The count of this clone is one. The chain couples TRBV6-1 to TRBJ1-5; 7 nucleotides align to TRBD1. The CDR3 extends over 16 amino acids. The junction had 14 bases not matched to a gene; V was cut back by 3 bases and J by 9 bases. CDR1 is MNHNS and CDR2 is SASEGT in the germline V gene. This chain's CDR3 is CASSDPDRSPSRPQHF. The CDR3 nucleotides are TGTGCCAGCAGTGACCCGGACAGGAGCCCCTCGAGGCCCCAGCATTTT.

This clone appeared a single time. CDR3 bases: TGTGCCAGCAGCGAAAGCCACACTGAAGCTTTCTTT. Its protein is CASSESHTEAFF. This sequence joins TRBV11-3 and TRBJ1-1; D is unresolved. The CDR3 covers 12 residues. CDR1 is SGHNT, CDR2 YENEEA, per germline. Trimming left V 5 bases short and J 3 bases short, with 7 bases between.

The chain couples TRBV28 to TRBJ1-1; D is perhaps TRBD1 (5 bases). This CDR3 comprises 14 residues. V was shortened by 4 bases and J by 1 base, with 10 bases between the two germline ends. CDR1 and CDR2 from the germline V gene are MDHEN and SYDVKM. The CDR3 here is CASSSGTANTEAFF. CDR3 sequence (DNA): TGTGCCAGCAGTTCCGGGACTGCGAACACTGAAGCTTTCTTT.

This rearrangement joins TRBV10-3 to TRBJ1-3, with D perhaps matching TRBD1 (6 bases). This CDR3 has 17 amino acids. Trimming left V 0 bases short and J 0 bases short, with 12 bases between. Looked up from germline, CDR1 is ENHRY and CDR2 is SYGVKD. CDR3 nucleotides: TGTGCCATCAGTGAGTCAGGACAGTCAAACTCTGGAAACACCATATATTTT. This encodes CAISESGQSNSGNTIYF.

V and J are TRBV30 and TRBJ1-4; D gene ambiguous. Germline loops: CDR1 GTSNPN, CDR2 SVGIG (reference sequence). Trimming left V 0 bases short and J 7 bases short, with 15 bases between. The CDR3 runs 15 residues. CDR3 sequence: CAWSVNNHASEKLFF. In nucleotides, the CDR3 is TGTGCCTGGAGTGTAAACAACCACGCAAGTGAAAAACTGTTTTTT. Full variable domain (rest looked up from reference TRBV30 and TRBJ1-4): SQTIHQWPATLVQPVGSPLSLECTVEGTSNPNLYWYRQAAGRGLQLLFYSVGIGQISSEVPQNLSASRPQDRQFILSSKKLLLSDSGFYLCAWSVNNHASEKLFFGSGTQLSVL.